The clone carrying this T cell receptor (beta chain) was detected a few times. Original analysis: By means of reference gene primer amplification, nucleated cell counts were estimated. Assay: immunoSEQ multiplex PCR; the TCRdb copy retains only in-frame clones and omits some. Clone size and the V and J calls come from that table; the DNA yielded D and trimming. The sample lists around 88,000 clones, over 70% occurring once. This sample is drawn from a study of blood T cell repertoires in COVID-19. The sample was peripheral blood. The receptor's source is a man aged 60 to 69 with acute or convalescent COVID-19.

CDR3 in DNA: TGTGCCAGCAGCAACGCGGAGTTGAGGGAATTTAACCCAGATACGCAGTATTTT. Amino acid sequence: CASSNAELREFNPDTQYF. The J gene is TRBJ2-3, the V gene TRBV21-1; whether TRBD2, the table's D call, matches the DNA was not checked. TRBV21-1 is noted as a pseudogene. There are 18 residues in the CDR3.